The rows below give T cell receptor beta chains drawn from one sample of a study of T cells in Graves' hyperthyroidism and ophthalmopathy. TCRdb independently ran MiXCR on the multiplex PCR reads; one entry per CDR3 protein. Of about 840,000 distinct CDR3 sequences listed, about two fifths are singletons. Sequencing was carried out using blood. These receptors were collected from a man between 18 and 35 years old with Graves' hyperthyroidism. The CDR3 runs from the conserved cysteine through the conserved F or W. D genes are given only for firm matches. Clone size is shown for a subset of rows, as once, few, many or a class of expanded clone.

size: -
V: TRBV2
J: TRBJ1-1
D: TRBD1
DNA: TGTGCCAGCAGTGCTGGGACAGTAGAAGCTTTCTTT
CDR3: CASSAGTVEAFF

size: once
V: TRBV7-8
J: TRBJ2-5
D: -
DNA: TGTGCCAGCAGCTTTGACAGGATCGGGGTTGGCGGGGAGACCCAGTACTTC
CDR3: CASSFDRIGVGGETQYF

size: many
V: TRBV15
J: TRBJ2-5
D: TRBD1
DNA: TGTGCCACCAGCAGGGGTACGACAGGGCACGGAGAGACCCAGTACTTC
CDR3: CATSRGTTGHGETQYF

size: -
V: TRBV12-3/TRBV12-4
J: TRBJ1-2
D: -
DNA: TGTGCCAGCAGTTTGATCGGGGCTGCTTACTATGGCTACACCTTC
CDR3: CASSLIGAAYYGYTF

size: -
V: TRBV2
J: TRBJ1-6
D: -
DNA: TGTGCCAGCAGGACATCCAGGGAGTGGGATTCACCCCTCCACTTT
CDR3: CASRTSREWDSPLHF

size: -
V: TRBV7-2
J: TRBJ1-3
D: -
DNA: TGTGCCAGCAGCTATACCTACAGGGTAGTATCTGGAAACACCATATATTTT
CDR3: CASSYTYRVVSGNTIYF

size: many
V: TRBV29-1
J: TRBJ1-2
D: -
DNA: TGCAGCGTTGAAACCCCCCCATCTAACTATGGCTACACCTTC
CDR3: CSVETPPSNYGYTF

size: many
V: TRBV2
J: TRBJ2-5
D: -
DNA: TGTGCCAGCAGGGATGGGCTAGCAGAGACCCAGTACTTC
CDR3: CASRDGLAETQYF

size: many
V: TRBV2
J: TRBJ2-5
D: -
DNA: TGTGCCAGCAGCAGGGTAATTGGGGAGACCCAGTACTTC
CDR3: CASSRVIGETQYF

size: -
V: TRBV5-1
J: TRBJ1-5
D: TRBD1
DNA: TGCGCCAGCAGCTTTGGGACAGAAAATCAGCCCCAGCATTTT
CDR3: CASSFGTENQPQHF

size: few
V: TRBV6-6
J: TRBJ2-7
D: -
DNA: TGTGCCAGCAGTTACTCGATCGGTCTAACCTACGAGCAGTACTTC
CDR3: CASSYSIGLTYEQYF

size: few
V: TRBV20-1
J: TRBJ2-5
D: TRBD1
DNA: TGCAGTGCTGACCGGGACAGGGGCGAGACCCAGTACTTC
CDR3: CSADRDRGETQYF

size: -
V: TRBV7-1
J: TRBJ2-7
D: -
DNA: TGTGCCAGCAGCTCGGACGTAAATGCCTACGAGCAGTACTTC
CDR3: CASSSDVNAYEQYF

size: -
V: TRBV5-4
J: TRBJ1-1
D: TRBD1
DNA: TGTGCCAGCAGCTGGGACAGGGACCACCTCACTGAAGCTTTCTTT
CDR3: CASSWDRDHLTEAFF

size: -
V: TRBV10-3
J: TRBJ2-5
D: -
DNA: TGTGCCATCAGTCGACAGGGGAGGGGTGGAGAGACCCAGTACTTC
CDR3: CAISRQGRGGETQYF

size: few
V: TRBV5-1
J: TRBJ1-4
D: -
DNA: TGCGCCAGCAGCCCGTTTCTGGGGGCGGATAATGAAAAACTGTTTTTT
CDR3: CASSPFLGADNEKLFF

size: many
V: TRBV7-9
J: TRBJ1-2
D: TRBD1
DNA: TGTGCCAGCAACGACAGGGGGAACGGCTACACCTTC
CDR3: CASNDRGNGYTF

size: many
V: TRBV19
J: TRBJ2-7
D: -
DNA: TGTGCCAGTAGTAAAGACAGGTACTCCTACGAGCAGTACTTC
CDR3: CASSKDRYSYEQYF

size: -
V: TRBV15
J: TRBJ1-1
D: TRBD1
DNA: TGTGCCACCAGCAGCGCCGGACAGGGGATGAACACTGAAGCTTTCTTT
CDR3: CATSSAGQGMNTEAFF

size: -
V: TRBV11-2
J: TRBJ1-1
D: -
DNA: TGTGCCAGCAGCCAAGGAAGGGGGTGGACTGAAGCTTTCTTT
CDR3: CASSQGRGWTEAFF

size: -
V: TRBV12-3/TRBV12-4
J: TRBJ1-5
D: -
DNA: TGTGCCAGCAGCCAGGACAGCCTTCATCAGCCCCAGCATTTT
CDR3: CASSQDSLHQPQHF

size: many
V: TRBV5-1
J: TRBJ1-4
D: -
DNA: TGTGCCAGCAGCTTGGGGACAACTAATGAAAAACTGTTTTTT
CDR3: CASSLGTTNEKLFF

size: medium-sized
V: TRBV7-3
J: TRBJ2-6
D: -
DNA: TGTGCCAGCACCCCCGGGGCTGGGGCCAACGTCCTGACTTTC
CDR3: CASTPGAGANVLTF

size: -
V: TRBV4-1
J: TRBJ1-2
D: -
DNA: TGCGCCAGCAGCCAAGATATGGGAGTAGCTAACTATGGCTACACCTTC
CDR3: CASSQDMGVANYGYTF

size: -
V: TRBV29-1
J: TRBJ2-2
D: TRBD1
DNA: TGCAGCGTCCTGGCGCGGACTGGACAGGATGTAGGGAGCACCGGGGAGCTGTTTTTT
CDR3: CSVLARTGQDVGSTGELFF

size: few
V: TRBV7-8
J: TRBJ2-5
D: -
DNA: TGTGCCAGCAGCGTATTGGGGGGGGCCAAGGAGACCCAGTACTTC
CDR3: CASSVLGGAKETQYF

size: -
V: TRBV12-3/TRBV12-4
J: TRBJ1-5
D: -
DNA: TGTGCCAGCACTAGCGGGGGTGAACGGGAGACCCAGCATTTT
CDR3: CASTSGGERETQHF

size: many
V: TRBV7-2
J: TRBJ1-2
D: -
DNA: TGTGCCACCGAGAAGCTCCTTGGCTACACCTTC
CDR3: CATEKLLGYTF

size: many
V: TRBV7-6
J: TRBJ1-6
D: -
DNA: TGTGCCAGCAGCTCGACGACGGATTATAATTCACCCCTCCACTTT
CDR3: CASSSTTDYNSPLHF

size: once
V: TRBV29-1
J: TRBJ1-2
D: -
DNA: TGCAGCGCCCGACGGGGAGTCTATGGCTACACCTTC
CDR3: CSARRGVYGYTF

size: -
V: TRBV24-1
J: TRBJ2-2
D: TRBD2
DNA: TGTGCCAGCTCACCTCAGTCACTAGCGACTAACACCGGGGAGCTGTTTTTT
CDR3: CASSPQSLATNTGELFF

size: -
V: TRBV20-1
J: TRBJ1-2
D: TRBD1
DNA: TGCAGTGCCCCTCAGGGGGCAGGACGGAATGGCTACACCTTC
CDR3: CSAPQGAGRNGYTF

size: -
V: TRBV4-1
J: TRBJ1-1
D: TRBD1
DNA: TGCGCCAGCAGCCAAGTATTTCGACAGGGAGGGCCTGAAGCTTTCTTT
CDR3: CASSQVFRQGGPEAFF

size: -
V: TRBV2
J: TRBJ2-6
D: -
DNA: TGTGCCAGCAGCGTGAACGCACAACAAGAGACTTTC
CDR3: CASSVNAQQETF

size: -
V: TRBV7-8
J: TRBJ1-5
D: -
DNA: TGTGCCAGCAGCTTAACTGAGGGTGTGGAGACCCAGCATTTT
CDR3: CASSLTEGVETQHF